The 5 T cell receptor beta chains reported below all come from one sample, sequenced in a study of T cells after yellow fever vaccination. TCRdb used MiXCR to reprocess the 5' RACE reads, holding one entry per CDR3 protein. The sample has 200,000 to 300,000 distinct CDR3 sequences, roughly 3.5% seen once. Sequenced here: PBMCs, sampled 15 days after the yellow fever booster vaccination. The receptors stem from a man between 18 and 35 years old who received the YFV17D yellow fever vaccine.

In this sample, this clonotype turned up many times. The chain has TRBV29-1 and TRBJ2-3, with D uncertain. Trimming removed 8 bases from V and 4 bases from J, with 10 bases in between. CDR3 length equals 11 residues. The germline V gene has CDR1 SQVTM and CDR2 ANQGSEA. DNA of the CDR3: TGCAGCCTCATCTTTGCAGATACGCAGTATTTT. Translating gives CSLIFADTQYF.

To note about this clonotype: A much larger clone differs from this one at a single base, so this may be a read error. This sequence joins TRBV6-2 or TRBV6-3 and TRBJ1-1, with D uncertain. V was shortened by 6 bases and J by 0 bases, with 11 bases between the two germline ends. This CDR3 is built from 14 residues. Germline assignment: CDR1 MNHEY and CDR2 SVGEGT. The CDR3 here is CASRLTRMNTEAFF. As DNA, the CDR3 is TGTGCCAGCAGATTAACACGGATGAACACTGAAGCTTTCTTT.

This clonotype occurred many times. The chain recombines TRBV16 with TRBJ1-1; a weak D match, TRBD1 (5 bases). CDR3 length: 15 residues. From germline, CDR1 is KGHSY and CDR2 FQNENV. Trimming pared 2 bases from V and 6 bases from J, leaving 16 bases between. The CDR3 is CASSQSFQGSAEAFF. The CDR3 DNA reads TGTGCCAGCAGCCAAAGCTTTCAGGGAAGTGCTGAAGCTTTCTTT.

This clonotype was seen repeatedly, ten times or more. The chain joins TRBV20-1 to TRBJ2-5, with 8 bases aligning to TRBD2. V shed 6 bases and J 2 bases; nucleotides not matched to a gene: 8. CDR1 and CDR2 from the germline V gene are DFQATT and SNEGSKA (reference sequence). This CDR3 comprises 14 residues. The CDR3 region is CSAERGHAQETQYF. The CDR3 nucleotides are TGCAGTGCCGAGCGGGGGCACGCTCAAGAGACCCAGTACTTC.

This clonotype has ten or more counts. CDR3 sequence: CASSQEARMGVPGELFF. CDR3 nucleotide sequence: TGCGCCAGCAGCCAAGAGGCTCGGATGGGGGTCCCCGGGGAGCTGTTTTTT. The gene calls are TRBV4-3 and TRBJ2-2; either TRBD1 or TRBD2 may supply D (5 bases each). The CDR3 has 17 residues. The V gene's germline CDR1 is LGHNA and CDR2 YSLEER. V was trimmed by 0 bases and J by 6 bases, leaving 17 bases between them.